This T cell receptor (beta chain) was recorded in a study of blood T cell repertoires in COVID-19. About the research overall: Some COVID-19 samples were acute and others convalescent; all came from the United States, Italy and Spain.

The germline V gene encodes CDR1 LNHDA and CDR2 SQIVND (reference sequence). The CDR3 contains 16 residues. Trimming removed 3 bases from V and 5 bases from J, with 17 bases in between. The repertoire was sequenced with immunoSEQ multiplex PCR; TCRdb's copy has only in-frame clones and lacks some. The sample lists 100,000 to 150,000 clones; roughly 83% were seen once. The genes are TRBV19 and TRBJ2-1; tentative D call: TRBD2 (7 bases). The sequencing sample was made of peripheral blood. The sequence came from a woman older than 75 with acute or convalescent COVID-19. The CDR3 region is CASSIGGALGHNEQFF. CDR3 in DNA: TGTGCCAGTAGTATTGGGGGGGCGCTAGGGCACAATGAGCAGTTCTTC.